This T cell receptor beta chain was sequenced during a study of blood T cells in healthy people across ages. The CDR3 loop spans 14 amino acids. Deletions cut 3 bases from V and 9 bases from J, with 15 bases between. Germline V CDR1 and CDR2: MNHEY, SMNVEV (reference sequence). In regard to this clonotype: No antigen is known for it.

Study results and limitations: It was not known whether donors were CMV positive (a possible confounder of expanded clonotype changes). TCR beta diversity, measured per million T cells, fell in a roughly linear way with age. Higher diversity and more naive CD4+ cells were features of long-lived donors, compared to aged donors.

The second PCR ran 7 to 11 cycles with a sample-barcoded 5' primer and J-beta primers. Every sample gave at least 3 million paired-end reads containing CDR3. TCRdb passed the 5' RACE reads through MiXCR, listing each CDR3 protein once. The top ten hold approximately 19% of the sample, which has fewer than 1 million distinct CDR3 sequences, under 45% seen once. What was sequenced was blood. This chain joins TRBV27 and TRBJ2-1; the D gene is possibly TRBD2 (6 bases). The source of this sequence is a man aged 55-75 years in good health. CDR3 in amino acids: CASSLGSAGSEQFF. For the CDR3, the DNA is TGTGCCAGCAGTTTGGGCTCGGCGGGGAGTGAGCAGTTCTTC.